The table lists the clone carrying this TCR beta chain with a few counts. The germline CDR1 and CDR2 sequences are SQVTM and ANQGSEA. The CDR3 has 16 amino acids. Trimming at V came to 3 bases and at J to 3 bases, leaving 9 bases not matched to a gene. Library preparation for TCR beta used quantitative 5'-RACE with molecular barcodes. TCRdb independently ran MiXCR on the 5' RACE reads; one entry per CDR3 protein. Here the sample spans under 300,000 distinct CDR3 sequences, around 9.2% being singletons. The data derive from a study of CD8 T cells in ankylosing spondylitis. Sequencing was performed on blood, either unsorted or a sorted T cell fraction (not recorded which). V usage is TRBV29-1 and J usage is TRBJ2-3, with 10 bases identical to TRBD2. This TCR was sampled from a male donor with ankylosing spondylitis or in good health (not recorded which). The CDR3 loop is CSVESVLAGKTDTQYF. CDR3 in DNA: TGCAGCGTTGAGAGTGTACTAGCGGGAAAAACAGATACGCAGTATTTT.